Below are 30 T cell receptor beta chains sequenced from a single sample in a study of PD-1 blockade in classical Hodgkin lymphoma. Generated by immunoSEQ multiplex PCR, the TCRdb table keeps only in-frame clones and is missing some. The sample consists of some 18,000 clones, roughly 80% of them appearing once. Relapses following autologous stem cell transplantation were seen in all patients, with brentuximab vedotin exposure varying. Sequencing used peripheral blood mononuclear cells (PBMCs), obtained before the second cycle of nivolumab. These receptors all stem from a human donor with classical Hodgkin lymphoma.

J is TRBJ1-5 and V is TRBV5-8; the match to TRBD1 covers 12 bases. Germline V gene data show CDR1 as SGHTS and CDR2 as YDEGEE. The CDR3 is 20 residues long. The V and J ends lost 0 bases and 0 bases, in that order; junction bases with no gene match: 10. This chain's CDR3 is CASSLAVGTGGTVSNQPQHF. As DNA, the CDR3 is TGTGCCAGCAGCTTGGCGGTAGGGACAGGGGGCACTGTTAGCAATCAGCCCCAGCATTTT.

V and J are TRBV7-2 and TRBJ2-3; no firm D call. Trimming left V 5 bases short and J 3 bases short, with 6 bases between. The germline CDR1 and CDR2 sequences are SGHTA and FQGNSA. The CDR3 sequence is 12 residues long. Written as DNA, the CDR3 is TGTGCCAGCAGCCACCGGACAGATACGCAGTATTTT. Protein: CASSHRTDTQYF.

The chain has TRBV6-1 and TRBJ1-2; 8 bases match TRBD1. The CDR3 contains 17 residues. CDR1 and CDR2 from the germline V gene are MNHNS and SASEGT. V shed 6 bases, J shed 4 bases, and the junction held 16 bases outside the gene matches. In nucleotides, the CDR3 is TGTGCCAGCAGGGAACCCAGGGGGCGCCCCGATAGCTATGGCTACACCTTC. This gives the protein CASREPRGRPDSYGYTF.

J is TRBJ1-1 and V is TRBV2; unclear D gene. Trimming stripped 5 bases from V and 4 bases from J, with 11 bases between. CDR1 SNHLY and CDR2 FYNNEI come from the germline V gene. This CDR3 has 13 residues. The CDR3 sequence is CASSLGQSTEAFF. CDR3 coding DNA: TGTGCCAGCAGTCTCGGGCAGAGCACTGAAGCTTTCTTT.

The chain uses TRBV20-1 and TRBJ2-5, with unresolved D. The CDR3 totals 11 residues. The germline gives CDR1 DFQATT, CDR2 SNEGSKA (reference sequence). Trimming took 5 bases from V and 2 from J, leaving 6 bases between them. The CDR3 DNA reads as TGCAGTGCTTTAGAACAAGAGACCCAGTACTTC. Translation gives CSALEQETQYF.

The V call is TRBV4-1, the J call TRBJ2-5; D may be TRBD1 (6 bases). This CDR3 has 16 amino acids. Germline CDR1 reads MGHRA; CDR2 reads YSYEKL. Trimming shortened V by 0 bases and J by 2 bases, and 13 bases separated the two germline ends. The CDR3 reads CASSQEMGTLQETQYF. CDR3 DNA: TGCGCCAGCAGCCAAGAGATGGGGACACTACAAGAGACCCAGTACTTC.

This clone was found a few times. The chain combines TRBV5-4 with TRBJ1-2; TRBD1 agrees at 9 bases. V gave up 5 bases and J gave up 4 bases; unmatched junction bases: 6. This CDR3 contains 14 residues. Germline values: CDR1 SGHNT, CDR2 YYREEE (reference sequence). CDR3 nucleotide sequence: TGTGCCAGCAGACCGACAGGGGGTCTCTATGGCTACACCTTC. Translating gives CASRPTGGLYGYTF.

The V gene is TRBV7-9, the J gene TRBJ1-4; D gene uncertain. The CDR3 has 15 amino acids. From germline, CDR1 is SEHNR and CDR2 FQNEAQ (reference sequence). Deletions cut 1 base from V and 0 bases from J, with 6 bases between. DNA for the CDR3: TGTGCCAGCAGCTTAGAAAGGGCAACTAATGAAAAACTGTTTTTT. This gives the protein CASSLERATNEKLFF.

This clone showed up just a few times. The chain carries TRBV11-1 and TRBJ2-7; 7 bases line up with TRBD1. V lost 4 bases and J lost 0; bases outside the gene matches: 6. The V gene's germline CDR1 is SGHAT and CDR2 FQDESV (reference sequence). The CDR3 spans 15 residues. CDR3 region: CASSSVGQLSYEQYF. CDR3 coding DNA: TGTGCCAGCAGCTCAGTGGGACAGCTCTCCTACGAGCAGTACTTC.

This chain joins TRBV5-1 and TRBJ2-7; perhaps D is TRBD1 or TRBD2 (5 bases each). The CDR3 is made up of 13 amino acids. Germline values: CDR1 SGHRS, CDR2 YFSETQ. Trimming removed 0 bases at V and 3 bases at J, with 7 bases between. CDR3 in DNA: TGCGCCAGCAGCTTGGCGGGGCTCTACGAGCAGTACTTC. This encodes CASSLAGLYEQYF.

V is TRBV5-1 and J is TRBJ2-2, with TRBD1 as a possible D gene (6 bases). V dropped 4 bases and J dropped 3 bases, with 16 bases sitting between them. The CDR3 spans 16 residues. Germline lookup yields CDR1 SGHRS and CDR2 YFSETQ. The CDR3 nucleotides read TGCGCCAGCAGCCGGACCGGGACAAGCGACACCGGGGAGCTGTTTTTT. Its translation: CASSRTGTSDTGELFF.

The J gene is TRBJ2-3, the V gene TRBV7-2, with TRBD2 matching over 13 bases. Germline V gives CDR1 SGHTA, CDR2 FQGNSA. J lost 2 bases, V lost 5 bases, and 4 bases had no gene match. CDR3 length equals 16 residues. The CDR3 coding sequence is TGTGCCAGCAGCGCCGGGACTAGCGGGGACACAGATACGCAGTATTTT. Protein: CASSAGTSGDTDTQYF.

The chain has TRBV5-6 and TRBJ1-5; D is unclear. The germline CDR1 and CDR2 sequences are SGHDT and YYEEEE. This CDR3 comprises 14 residues. V was trimmed by 3 bases and J by 8 bases, leaving 15 bases between them. The chain's CDR3 is CASSSDSRSEPQHF. DNA for the CDR3: TGTGCCAGCAGCTCAGACTCCCGCTCTGAGCCCCAGCATTTT.

This clone appeared a single time. V gene TRBV10-3 combines with J gene TRBJ1-1; perhaps TRBD1 as D (5 bases). CDR1 and CDR2 (germline): ENHRY, SYGVKD. V was cut by 5 bases and J by 2 bases, with 9 bases left in between. The CDR3 covers 13 residues. The CDR3 nucleotides read TGTGCCATCAGTAAGGGGAGAAACACTGAAGCTTTCTTT. This sequence encodes CAISKGRNTEAFF.

This sequence joins TRBV18 and TRBJ1-5; TRBD1 is a possible D gene (5 bases). The CDR3 spans 14 residues. Trimming shortened V by 2 bases and J by 7 bases, and 12 bases separated the two germline ends. CDR1 and CDR2 (germline): KGHSH, LQKENI. The CDR3, as DNA: TGTGCCAGCTCACCAGCCGGGGGGGAACAGCCCCAGCATTTT. It codes for CASSPAGGEQPQHF.

The CDR3 is CASSLGGSSGNTIYF. As DNA, the CDR3 is TGTGCCAGCAGCTTAGGGGGGAGCTCTGGAAACACCATATATTTT. The chain employs TRBV5-4 and TRBJ1-3; D perhaps matches TRBD1 (6 bases). V was pared by 2 bases and J by 0 bases, with 9 bases between. Germline CDR1 is SGHNT and CDR2 is YYREEE (reference sequence). The CDR3 is 15 amino acids. The variable domain in full, completed from reference TRBV5-4 and TRBJ1-3, reads ETGVTQSPTHLIKTRGQQVTLRCSSQSGHNTVSWYQQALGQGPQFIFQYYREEENGRGNFPPRFSGLQFPNYSSELNVNALELDDSALYLCASSLGGSSGNTIYFGEGSWLTVV.

This chain joins TRBV4-1 and TRBJ1-5; possibly TRBD1 for D (5 bases). This CDR3 spans 15 amino acids. V was shortened by 2 bases and J by 5 bases, with 13 bases between the two germline ends. Per germline, CDR1 MGHRA and CDR2 YSYEKL. The CDR3 DNA reads TGCGCCAGCAGCCAACTATTTGGGGCACATCAGCCCCAGCATTTT. Protein product: CASSQLFGAHQPQHF.

This chain links TRBV2 with TRBJ1-3; no reliable D call. Germline CDR1 is SNHLY and CDR2 is FYNNEI. The CDR3 runs to 13 residues. Trimming took off 3 bases at V and 4 bases at J, with 7 bases between the two ends. The CDR3 sequence is CASSEAAGNTIYF. The CDR3 DNA reads as TGTGCCAGCAGTGAGGCAGCGGGAAACACCATATATTTT.

The CDR3 nucleotides are TGCGCCAGCAGCTCCGGGCCCAGGGGAGCCCTAATTAATGAAAAACTGTTTTTT. Amino acids: CASSSGPRGALINEKLFF. This rearrangement joins TRBV5-1 to TRBJ1-4, with D maybe TRBD1 (6 bases). This CDR3 has 18 residues. CDR1 and CDR2 (germline): SGHRS, YFSETQ. V was trimmed by 3 bases and J by 4 bases, leaving 22 bases between them.

The V gene is TRBV6-5, the J gene TRBJ2-2; D is ambiguous. The V end was cut by 2 bases, the J end by 2 bases, with 12 bases between. Germline CDR1 MNHEY, CDR2 SVGAGI. The CDR3 runs 16 residues. CDR3 DNA: TGTGCCAGCAGTTACGGGGTCGCTACTAACACCGGGGAGCTGTTTTTT. Amino acid sequence: CASSYGVATNTGELFF.

The V gene is TRBV19, the J gene TRBJ2-1; tentatively, D is TRBD1 (5 bases). The CDR3 sequence is 13 residues long. Germline V gene data show CDR1 as LNHDA and CDR2 as SQIVND (reference sequence). The V and J ends lost 7 bases and 5 bases respectively, with 12 bases between them. The CDR3 here is CASKQGPNNEQFF. CDR3 sequence (DNA): TGTGCCAGTAAGCAGGGCCCTAACAATGAGCAGTTCTTC.

V is TRBV5-1 and J is TRBJ2-3; D possibly corresponds to TRBD1 (7 bases). CDR3 length: 13 residues. CDR1 is SGHRS and CDR2 is YFSETQ in the germline V gene. V dropped 0 bases and J dropped 6 bases, with 8 bases sitting between them. The CDR3 coding sequence is TGCGCCAGCAGCTTGGCAGGGGGGGATACGCAGTATTTT. Translation: CASSLAGGDTQYF.

The chain carries TRBV4-3 and TRBJ2-7, with D unclear. There are 15 residues in the CDR3. Per germline, CDR1 LGHNA and CDR2 YSLEER. Trimming shortened V by 0 bases and J by 2 bases, and 11 bases separated the two germline ends. For the CDR3, the DNA is TGCGCCAGCAGCCAAGATCCCCAGGCAACCTACGAGCAGTACTTC. It translates to CASSQDPQATYEQYF.

The sample holds one count of this clone. The chain combines TRBV9 with TRBJ1-5, with D tentatively TRBD1 (6 bases). CDR1 and CDR2 from the germline V gene are SGDLS and YYNGEE. This CDR3 contains 20 residues. The ends were cut back, 4 bases at V and 0 bases at J, with 26 bases in the middle. CDR3 loop: CASSPRQDEVHRVSNQPQHF. The CDR3 DNA sequence: TGTGCCAGCAGCCCCCGACAGGACGAAGTTCACCGGGTTAGCAATCAGCCCCAGCATTTT.

The chain combines TRBV7-3 with TRBJ2-1, with D possibly matching TRBD2 (5 bases). V lost 4 bases and J 8 bases, leaving 15 bases between the germline ends. This CDR3 has 14 amino acids. Germline assignment: CDR1 SGHTA and CDR2 FQGTGA. Here the CDR3 reads CASSSGRSGHEQFF. CDR3 bases: TGTGCCAGCAGCTCCGGCAGGAGCGGCCATGAGCAGTTCTTC.

The chain uses TRBV9 and TRBJ1-1; no clear D. With 0 bases removed from V and 1 base from J, the gap between germline ends came to 4 bases. Germline CDR1 is SGDLS and CDR2 is YYNGEE. The CDR3 is 13 residues long. The CDR3 bases are TGTGCCAGCAGCGTAGACAGGAACACTGAAGCTTTCTTT. Amino acid sequence: CASSVDRNTEAFF.

V is TRBV7-2 and J is TRBJ2-3; 7 positions match TRBD2. This CDR3 comprises 16 residues. V lost 0 bases and J lost 1; bases outside the gene matches: 4. Germline loops: CDR1 SGHTA, CDR2 FQGNSA. Here the CDR3 reads CASSLAPGRGTDTQYF. The DNA of the CDR3 is TGTGCCAGCAGCTTAGCCCCGGGGAGGGGCACAGATACGCAGTATTTT.

The V call is TRBV19, the J call TRBJ1-3; no firm D call. Trimming shortened V by 6 bases and J by 0 bases, and 18 bases separated the two germline ends. The CDR3 contains 17 residues. The germline CDR1 and CDR2 sequences are LNHDA and SQIVND (reference sequence). The CDR3 loop reads CASSRSDFSLSGNTIYF. The CDR3 region has the DNA TGTGCCAGTAGCCGGTCAGACTTCTCACTCTCTGGAAACACCATATATTTT. Complete variable domain (other parts from reference TRBV19 and TRBJ1-3): DGGITQSPKYLFRKEGQNVTLSCEQNLNHDAMYWYRQDPGQGLRLIYYSQIVNDFQKGDIAEGYSVSREKKESFPLTVTSAQKNPTAFYLCASSRSDFSLSGNTIYFGEGSWLTVV.

The chain employs TRBV5-1 and TRBJ2-7, with D possibly matching TRBD2 (6 bases). Trimming removed 4 bases from V and 7 bases from J, with 21 bases in between. Germline values: CDR1 SGHRS, CDR2 YFSETQ. CDR3 size: 15 residues. In nucleotides, the CDR3 is TGCGCCAGCAGCCTCGACGGGACTCGAATGATGGAGCAGTACTTC. It encodes CASSLDGTRMMEQYF.

The V gene is TRBV11-3, the J gene TRBJ2-2, with D unresolved. The CDR3 runs 13 residues. The V gene's germline CDR1 is SGHNT and CDR2 YENEEA. Trimming stripped 0 bases from V and 5 bases from J, with 4 bases between. CDR3 protein: CASSLDGTGELFF. In nucleotides, the CDR3 is TGTGCCAGCAGCTTAGATGGGACCGGGGAGCTGTTTTTT.